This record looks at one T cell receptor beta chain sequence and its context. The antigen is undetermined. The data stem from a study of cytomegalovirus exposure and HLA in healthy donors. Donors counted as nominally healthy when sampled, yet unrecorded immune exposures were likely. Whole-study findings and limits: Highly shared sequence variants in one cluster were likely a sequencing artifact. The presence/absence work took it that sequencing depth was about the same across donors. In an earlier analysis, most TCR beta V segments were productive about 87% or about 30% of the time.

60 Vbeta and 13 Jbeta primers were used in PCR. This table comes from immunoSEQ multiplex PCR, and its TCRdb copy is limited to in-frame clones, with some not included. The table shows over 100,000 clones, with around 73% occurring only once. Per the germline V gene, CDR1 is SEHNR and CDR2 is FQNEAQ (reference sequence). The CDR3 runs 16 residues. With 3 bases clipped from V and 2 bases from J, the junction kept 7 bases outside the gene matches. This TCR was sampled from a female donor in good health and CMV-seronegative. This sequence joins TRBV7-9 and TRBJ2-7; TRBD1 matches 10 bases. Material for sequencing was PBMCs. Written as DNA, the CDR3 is TGTGCCAGCAGCTTCGTCGCCGGGACAGGGGCCTACGAGCAGTACTTC. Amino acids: CASSFVAGTGAYEQYF.